The 13 T cell receptor beta chains given below trace back to one sample, sequenced in a study of beta chain features in type 1 diabetes. The sequenced template was cDNA made from the entire isolated RNA. Libraries were prepared by immunoSEQ multiplex PCR; TCRdb keeps only in-frame clonotypes and omits some of them. Here the sample spans some 250,000 clones, roughly 30% being singletons. Sequencing input: central memory CD4+ T cells from blood. These TCRs come from a man aged 30 to 39 in good health.

The V gene is TRBV6-5, the J gene TRBJ2-1; possible D gene TRBD2, 5 bases. V was cut by 7 bases and J by 8 bases, with 9 bases left in between. This CDR3 contains 11 residues. Per germline, CDR1 MNHEY and CDR2 SVGAGI. The CDR3 DNA sequence: TGTGCCAGCACTGGGGAGCATGAGCAGTTCTTC. Translation: CASTGEHEQFF.

The J gene is TRBJ2-1, the V gene TRBV27, with TRBD1 matching over 9 bases. J gave up 7 bases and V 7 bases, and 23 bases lay outside the gene matches. Germline V lookup: CDR1 MNHEY, CDR2 SMNVEV (reference sequence). The CDR3 sequence is 19 residues long. The CDR3 region is CASTSGTGNAGRGRNEQFF. CDR3 coding DNA: TGTGCCAGCACCTCCGGGACAGGGAATGCGGGGCGGGGTCGGAATGAGCAGTTCTTC.

The chain has TRBV7-2 and TRBJ2-7, with 8 bases matching TRBD1. The CDR3 is 14 amino acids. After removal of 6 bases from V and 5 bases from J, the junction contained 9 bases not matched to a gene. Germline V CDR1 and CDR2: SGHTA, FQGNSA. The CDR3 region has the DNA TGTGCCAGCAGTCCCGGCAGGGGGCGCGACGAGCAGTACTTC. As protein: CASSPGRGRDEQYF.

A few counts support this clone. The chain links TRBV6-1 to TRBJ2-7; the D is unclear. The CDR3 has 14 residues. V lost 0 bases to trimming and J lost 4 bases, with 10 bases between them. Germline lookup yields CDR1 MNHNS and CDR2 SASEGT. The DNA of the CDR3 is TGTGCCAGCAGTGAAGCGGGCGCAGATTACGAGCAGTACTTC. It codes for CASSEAGADYEQYF.

The chain recombines TRBV4-1 with TRBJ1-2; possible D gene TRBD1, 6 bases. Germline CDR1 is MGHRA and CDR2 is YSYEKL. Trimming removed 0 bases from V and 7 bases from J, with 15 bases in between. The CDR3 is 15 amino acids. DNA of the CDR3: TGCGCCAGCAGCCAAGATTTACAGGGCGGGGGTGGCTACACCTTC. Translation gives CASSQDLQGGGGYTF.

There are many counts of this clone. This chain links TRBV29-1 with TRBJ2-3; the D gene could be TRBD1 or TRBD2 (5 bases each). CDR1 and CDR2 from the germline V gene are SQVTM and ANQGSEA. The V end lost 1 base, the J end lost 1 base, and 15 bases lay between the germline ends. The CDR3 totals 16 residues. CDR3 in DNA: TGCAGCGTTGAAGGTTATGGGGGTAGTGGCACAGATACGCAGTATTTT. Protein: CSVEGYGGSGTDTQYF.

The chain couples TRBV18 to TRBJ2-5, with TRBD2 as a possible D gene (5 bases). The CDR3 length is 13 residues. Per germline, CDR1 KGHSH and CDR2 LQKENI. V shed 6 bases and J shed 5 bases, with 13 bases lying between them. The chain's CDR3 is CASSSSGSETQYF. DNA of the CDR3: TGTGCCAGCTCCTCTTCGGGGTCGGAGACCCAGTACTTC.

This clone was counted between two and nine times. The chain recombines TRBV7-2 with TRBJ2-3; D is undetermined. The CDR3 covers 14 residues. Germline V CDR1 and CDR2: SGHTA, FQGNSA. The V gene lost 2 bases and the J gene lost 3 bases, with 9 bases spanning the gap. CDR3: CASSLNWNTDTQYF. The CDR3 nucleotides read TGTGCCAGCAGCTTAAACTGGAATACAGATACGCAGTATTTT.

The table lists this clone with a few counts. The V call is TRBV7-9, the J call TRBJ2-3; perhaps TRBD2 as D (5 bases). Germline V lookup: CDR1 SEHNR, CDR2 FQNEAQ (reference sequence). V was pared by 5 bases and J by 4 bases, with 13 bases between. This CDR3 spans 14 amino acids. CDR3 DNA sequence: TGTGCCAGCAGCCCTCCTAGCTTGGCAGATACGCAGTATTTT. Translation gives CASSPPSLADTQYF.

This clone was picked up a small number of times. V is TRBV14 and J is TRBJ1-4, with D unresolved. Germline V gives CDR1 SGHDN, CDR2 FVKESK. Trimming took off 1 base at V and 8 bases at J, with 5 bases between the two ends. CDR3 length: 12 amino acids. CDR3 in DNA: TGTGCCAGCAGCCAAGGTCGGGAAAAACTGTTTTTT. Amino acid sequence: CASSQGREKLFF.

The gene calls are TRBV7-2 and TRBJ2-5; TRBD1 aligns across 7 bases. Germline V gives CDR1 SGHTA, CDR2 FQGNSA. The CDR3 consists of 14 residues. The V gene end was trimmed by 4 bases and the J gene end by 1 base; junction bases not matched to a gene: 3. The CDR3 DNA reads as TGTGCCAGCAGCTCGACAGGGCTCCAAGAGACCCAGTACTTC. This sequence encodes CASSSTGLQETQYF.

This clone was seen ten or more times. This chain connects TRBV27 to TRBJ2-1, with 9 bases matching TRBD1. The trim removed 5 bases at V and 3 bases at J, leaving 11 bases unmatched. There are 17 residues in the CDR3. Looked up from germline, CDR1 is MNHEY and CDR2 is SMNVEV (reference sequence). The CDR3 DNA follows: TGTGCCAGCAGTCCTATACCACGGGACAGGGTCTACAATGAGCAGTTCTTC. It is translated as CASSPIPRDRVYNEQFF.

This clone has just a few counts. This chain joins TRBV29-1 and TRBJ2-5; tentative D call: TRBD2 (7 bases). The CDR3 extends over 15 amino acids. Germline V CDR1 and CDR2: SQVTM, ANQGSEA. CDR3: CNNGSTGREQETQYF. Written as DNA, the CDR3 is TGCAACAATGGCTCCACAGGGAGGGAACAAGAGACCCAGTACTTC.